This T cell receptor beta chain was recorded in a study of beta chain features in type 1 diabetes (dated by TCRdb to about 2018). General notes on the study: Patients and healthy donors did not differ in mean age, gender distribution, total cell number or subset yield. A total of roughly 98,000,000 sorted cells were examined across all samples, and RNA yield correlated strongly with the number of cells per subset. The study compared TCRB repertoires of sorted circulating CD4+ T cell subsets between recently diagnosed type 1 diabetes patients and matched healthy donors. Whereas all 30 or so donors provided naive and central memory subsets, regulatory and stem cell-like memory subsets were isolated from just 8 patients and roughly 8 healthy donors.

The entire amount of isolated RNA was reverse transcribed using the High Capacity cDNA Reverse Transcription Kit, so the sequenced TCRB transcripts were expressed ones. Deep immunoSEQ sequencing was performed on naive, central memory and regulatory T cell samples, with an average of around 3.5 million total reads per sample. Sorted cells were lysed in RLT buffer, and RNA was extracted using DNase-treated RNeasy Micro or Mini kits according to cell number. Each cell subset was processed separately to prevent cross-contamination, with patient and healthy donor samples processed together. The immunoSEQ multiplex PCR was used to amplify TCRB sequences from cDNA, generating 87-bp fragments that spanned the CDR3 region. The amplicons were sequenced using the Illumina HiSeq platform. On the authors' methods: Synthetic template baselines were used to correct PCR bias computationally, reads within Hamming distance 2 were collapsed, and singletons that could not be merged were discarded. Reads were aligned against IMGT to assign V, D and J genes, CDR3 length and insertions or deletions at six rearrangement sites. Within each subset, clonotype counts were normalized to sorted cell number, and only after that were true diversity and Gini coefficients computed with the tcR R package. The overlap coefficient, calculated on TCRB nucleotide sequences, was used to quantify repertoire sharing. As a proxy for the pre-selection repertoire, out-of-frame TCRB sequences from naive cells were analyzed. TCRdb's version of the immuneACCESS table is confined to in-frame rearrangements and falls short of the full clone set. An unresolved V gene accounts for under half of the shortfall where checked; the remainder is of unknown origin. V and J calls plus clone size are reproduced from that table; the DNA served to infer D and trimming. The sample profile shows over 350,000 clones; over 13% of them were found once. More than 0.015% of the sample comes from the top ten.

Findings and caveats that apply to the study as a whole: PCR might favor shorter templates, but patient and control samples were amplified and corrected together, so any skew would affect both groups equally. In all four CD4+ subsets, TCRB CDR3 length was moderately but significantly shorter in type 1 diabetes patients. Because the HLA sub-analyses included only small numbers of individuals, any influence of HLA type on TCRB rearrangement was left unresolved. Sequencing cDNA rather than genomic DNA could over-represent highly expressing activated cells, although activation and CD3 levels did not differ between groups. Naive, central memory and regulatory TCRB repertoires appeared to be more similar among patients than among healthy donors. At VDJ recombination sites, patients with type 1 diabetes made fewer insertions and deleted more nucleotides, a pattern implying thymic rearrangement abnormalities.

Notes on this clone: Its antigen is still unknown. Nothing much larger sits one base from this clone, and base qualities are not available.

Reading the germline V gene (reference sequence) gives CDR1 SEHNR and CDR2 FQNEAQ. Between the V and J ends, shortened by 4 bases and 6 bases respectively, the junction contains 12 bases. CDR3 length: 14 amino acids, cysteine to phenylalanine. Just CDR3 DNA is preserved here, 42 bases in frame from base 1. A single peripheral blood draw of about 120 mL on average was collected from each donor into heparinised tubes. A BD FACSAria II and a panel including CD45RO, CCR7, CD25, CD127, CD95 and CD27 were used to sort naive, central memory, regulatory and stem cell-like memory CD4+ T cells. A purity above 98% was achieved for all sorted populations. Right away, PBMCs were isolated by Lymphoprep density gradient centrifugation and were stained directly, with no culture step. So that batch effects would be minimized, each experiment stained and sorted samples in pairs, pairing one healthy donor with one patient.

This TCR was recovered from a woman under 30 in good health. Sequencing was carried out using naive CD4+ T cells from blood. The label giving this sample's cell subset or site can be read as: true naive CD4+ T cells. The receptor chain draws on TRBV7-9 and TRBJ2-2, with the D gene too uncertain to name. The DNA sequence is TGTGCCAGCAGCTGGCCCCGGGTTGCCGGGGAGCTGTTTTTT. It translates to CASSWPRVAGELFF.